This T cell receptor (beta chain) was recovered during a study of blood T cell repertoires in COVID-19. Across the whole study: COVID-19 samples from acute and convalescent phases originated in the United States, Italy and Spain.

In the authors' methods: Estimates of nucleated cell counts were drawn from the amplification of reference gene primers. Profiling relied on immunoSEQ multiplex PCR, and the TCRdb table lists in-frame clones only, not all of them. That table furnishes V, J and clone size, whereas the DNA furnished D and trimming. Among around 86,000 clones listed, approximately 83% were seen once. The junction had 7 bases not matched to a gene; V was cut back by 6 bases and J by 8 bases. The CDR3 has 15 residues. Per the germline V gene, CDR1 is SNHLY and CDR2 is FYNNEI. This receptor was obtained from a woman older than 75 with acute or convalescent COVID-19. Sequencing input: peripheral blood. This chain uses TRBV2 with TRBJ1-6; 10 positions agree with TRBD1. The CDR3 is CASRPGQGTDSPLHF. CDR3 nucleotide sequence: TGTGCCAGCAGGCCGGGACAGGGGACAGATTCACCCCTCCACTTT.